A selection of T cell receptor beta chains follows, all from one sample in a study of OX40 agonist ivuxolimab in advanced cancers. Generated by immunoSEQ multiplex PCR, the TCRdb table keeps only in-frame clones and is missing some. This table holds fewer than 60,000 clones, about 79% found once. The sample in question was CD4+ or CD8+ T cells sorted from blood, obtained in a trial of the OX40 agonist ivuxolimab. Receptors were obtained from an adult with an advanced solid tumor such as melanoma, head and neck, liver or kidney cancer. Both conserved end residues are part of each CDR3. Fields, in order: J gene, D gene, clone size, V gene, CDR3 DNA, CDR3 protein. D genes are given only for firm matches. Where a row states a size, it is once, few, many or the class of an expanded clone; other rows omit it.

TRBJ2-5 | TRBD2 | - | TRBV5-4 | TGTGCCAGCAGCCCGGGACTAGCGGGAGGTTTAGCTGAGACCCAGTACTTC | CASSPGLAGGLAETQYF
TRBJ2-7 | - | - | TRBV7-2 | TGTGCCAGCAGCTTAGGATGGGGAGGAGGGACCTACGAGCAGTACTTC | CASSLGWGGGTYEQYF
TRBJ2-6 | - | - | TRBV7-8 | TGTGCCAGCAGCTTACGGAGGGCGGGGAACCCCTCTGGGGCCAACGTCCTGACTTTC | CASSLRRAGNPSGANVLTF
TRBJ1-5 | - | once | TRBV19 | TGTGCCAGTAGTCGGCGGGATCAGCCCCAGCATTTT | CASSRRDQPQHF
TRBJ2-1 | - | - | TRBV10-3 | TGTGCCATCGAAGCCTACAATGAGCAGTTCTTC | CAIEAYNEQFF
TRBJ1-2 | TRBD1 | - | TRBV6-1 | TGTGCCAGCCGATCCGGGACAGGGATCCTCTATGGCTACACCTTC | CASRSGTGILYGYTF
TRBJ2-7 | TRBD1 | - | TRBV9 | TGTGCCAGCAGCGCCCCAGGGGGCAGCAACGAGCAGTACTTC | CASSAPGGSNEQYF
TRBJ2-5 | - | - | TRBV7-9 | TGTGCCAGCAGCTTAGGCACAGGTCAATATCAAGAGACCCAGTACTTC | CASSLGTGQYQETQYF
TRBJ1-2 | - | - | TRBV30 | TGTGCCTGGAGCTCCCTATTACAGGGTAATACGTGGGGCTACACCTTC | CAWSSLLQGNTWGYTF
TRBJ2-7 | - | - | TRBV13 | TGTGCCAGCAGCACAGGGCTATCCTACGAGCAGTACTTC | CASSTGLSYEQYF
TRBJ2-5 | TRBD1 | - | TRBV5-1 | TGCGCCAGCAGCGCCGGACAGGCGGGTGAGCAGTACTTC | CASSAGQAGEQYF
TRBJ2-5 | - | - | TRBV2 | TGTGCCAGCAGTGGTGGCGTCACCTTCGGGACCCAGTACTTC | CASSGGVTFGTQYF
TRBJ2-1 | - | - | TRBV5-1 | TGCGCCAGCAGCGATAGCTTGGATGAGCAGTTCTTC | CASSDSLDEQFF
TRBJ2-2 | - | - | TRBV28 | TGTGCCAGCAGTTTAAGAACCGGGGAGCTGTTTTTT | CASSLRTGELFF
TRBJ1-3 | - | few | TRBV2 | TGTGCCAGCACCCCACGGGGGGTGCCTGGAAACACCATATATTTT | CASTPRGVPGNTIYF
TRBJ2-7 | TRBD2 | few | TRBV27 | TGTGCCAGCAGTTTACTAGCGGCAAACTCCTACGAGCAGTACTTC | CASSLLAANSYEQYF
TRBJ1-6 | - | once | TRBV7-2 | TGTGCCAGCAGCTATGGGACATATAATTCACCCCTCCACTTT | CASSYGTYNSPLHF
TRBJ2-7 | TRBD2 | - | TRBV7-7 | TGTGCCAGCAGCGAAGGGACTAGCGGGACCTACGAGCAGTACTTC | CASSEGTSGTYEQYF
TRBJ2-7 | - | - | TRBV27 | TGTGCCAGCTCTCCTCTAGGGAACGAGCAGTACTTC | CASSPLGNEQYF
TRBJ1-1 | - | - | TRBV7-2 | TGTGCCAGCAGCTTAAGGAAGAACACTGAAGCTTTCTTT | CASSLRKNTEAFF
TRBJ2-1 | TRBD1 | few | TRBV2 | TGTGCCAGCAGTGAATTTCGGGACAGGGGATACGAGCAGTTCTTC | CASSEFRDRGYEQFF
TRBJ2-7 | - | - | TRBV19 | TGTGCCAGTAGTATAGCAAGACCTTACGAGCAGTACTTC | CASSIARPYEQYF
TRBJ2-1 | - | - | TRBV27 | TGTGCCAGCAGTTTGCAACAGGGCGTAGATGAGCAGTTCTTC | CASSLQQGVDEQFF
TRBJ2-3 | - | - | TRBV6-6 | TGTGCCAGCAGTTACGTTGACACAGGTACGCAGTATTTT | CASSYVDTGTQYF
TRBJ1-5 | - | - | TRBV6-5 | TGTGCCAGCAGTTCGAATAGCAATCAGCCCCAGCATTTT | CASSSNSNQPQHF
TRBJ1-4 | - | once | TRBV29-1 | TGCAGCGTTGAGGCGGGGGGCACTGAAAAACTGTTTTTT | CSVEAGGTEKLFF
TRBJ1-1 | - | - | TRBV18 | TGTGCCAGCTCACCCGCCCCCAACGCCGAAGCTTTCTTT | CASSPAPNAEAFF
TRBJ1-3 | TRBD1 | - | TRBV6-5 | TGTGCCAGCAGTAAGGGACAGGGTATTGACACCATATATTTT | CASSKGQGIDTIYF
TRBJ1-1 | - | medium-sized | TRBV5-1 | TGCGCCAGCAGCTTGGGGGGGATAGAGACGGCAGATGAAGCTTTCTTT | CASSLGGIETADEAFF
TRBJ2-1 | TRBD2 | once | TRBV19 | TGTGCCAGTAGTATTCTAGCGGAGTCCTACAATGAGCAGTTCTTC | CASSILAESYNEQFF
TRBJ1-6 | - | few | TRBV18 | TGTGCCAGCTCACCCCTCTGGTCAGGGGCTGATTCACCCCTCCACTTT | CASSPLWSGADSPLHF
TRBJ2-1 | TRBD2 | - | TRBV7-2 | TGTGCCAGCAGCTTAGTCTCGGGGACTAGCGGCTACAATGAGCAGTTCTTC | CASSLVSGTSGYNEQFF
TRBJ2-7 | TRBD1 | - | TRBV28 | TGTGCCAGCAGCCCCGACGACAGGGGCGGCCACGAGCAGTACTTC | CASSPDDRGGHEQYF
TRBJ1-6 | - | - | TRBV30 | TGTGCCTGGAACGTAGGGCGGGATAATTCACCCCTCCACTTT | CAWNVGRDNSPLHF
TRBJ2-7 | TRBD2 | - | TRBV28 | TGTGCCAGCACAACCACGGGGGGGGGCTCCTACGAGCAGTACTTC | CASTTTGGGSYEQYF
TRBJ1-1 | TRBD1 | - | TRBV7-8 | TGTGCCAGCAGCAAAAACAGGGGTCAGAACACTGAAGCTTTCTTT | CASSKNRGQNTEAFF
TRBJ2-7 | - | - | TRBV4-3 | TGCGCCAGCAGCGTCGGAGGCTACGAGCAGTACTTC | CASSVGGYEQYF
TRBJ2-7 | TRBD2 | - | TRBV11-2 | TGTGCCAGCAGCTTAGCTAGCGGGAGGATCGAGCAGTACTTC | CASSLASGRIEQYF
TRBJ2-5 | - | - | TRBV6-1 | TGTGCCAGCAGTGACGCTTACGAGACCCAGTACTTC | CASSDAYETQYF
TRBJ2-7 | - | - | TRBV6-5 | TGTGCCAGCAGTTACCGACAGGACTACGAGCAGTACTTC | CASSYRQDYEQYF
TRBJ2-1 | TRBD2 | few | TRBV25-1 | TGTGCCAGCAGTGAATGGACTAGCGGAGAGCAGTTCTTC | CASSEWTSGEQFF
TRBJ1-2 | - | - | TRBV7-2 | TGTGCCAGCAGCTTAGTTTCCAGAACCTATGGCTACACCTTC | CASSLVSRTYGYTF
TRBJ2-7 | - | - | TRBV6-1 | TGTGCCAGCAGGGAGGATCGCTACGAGCAGTACTTC | CASREDRYEQYF
TRBJ2-2 | - | few | TRBV7-9 | TGTGCCAGCAGCTCATCGCTGTGGGGAAAAGGGAACACCGGGGAGCTGTTTTTT | CASSSSLWGKGNTGELFF
TRBJ2-7 | - | - | TRBV29-1 | TGCAGCGTTGGACATAGGAGGGGACCGAACTCCTACGAGCAGTACTTC | CSVGHRRGPNSYEQYF
TRBJ2-2 | - | - | TRBV25-1 | TGTGCCAGCAGTGACCAACCGAACACCGGGGAGCTGTTTTTT | CASSDQPNTGELFF
TRBJ2-5 | TRBD1 | once | TRBV18 | TGTGCCAGCTCACCCGCGGGACAGGGGGAGGAGACCCAGTACTTC | CASSPAGQGEETQYF
TRBJ2-7 | TRBD1 | large | TRBV5-6 | TGTGCCAGCAGCTTAGGAGGGACAGGAGCCTACGAGCAGTACTTC | CASSLGGTGAYEQYF
TRBJ1-4 | - | - | TRBV5-4 | TGTGCCAGCAGCTACCGAACTGAAAAACTGTTTTTT | CASSYRTEKLFF
TRBJ1-4 | - | - | TRBV19 | TGTGCCAGTAGTATGGCCCCGGGCCGCGACTATAATGAAAAACTGTTTTTT | CASSMAPGRDYNEKLFF
TRBJ1-2 | - | - | TRBV20-1 | TGCAGTGCGCCCCCCCCATATGGCTACACCTTC | CSAPPPYGYTF
TRBJ1-2 | - | - | TRBV6-1 | TGTGCCAGCGGGGGGATCTCGGGCTATGGCTACACCTTC | CASGGISGYGYTF
TRBJ2-6 | - | - | TRBV9 | TGTGCCAGCAGCGTCCTCTCTGGGGCCAACGTCCTGACTTTC | CASSVLSGANVLTF
TRBJ1-1 | - | - | TRBV6-4 | TGTGCCAGCAGTGCAAGGGGAGAAGGCACTGAAGCTTTCTTT | CASSARGEGTEAFF
TRBJ2-7 | TRBD1 | once | TRBV7-9 | TGTGCCAGCAGCTTAATCGGGACAGGAGTTAACCACCTCTACGAGCAGTACTTC | CASSLIGTGVNHLYEQYF